Below, one TCR beta chain is given with its context. The length of the CDR3 is 14 residues. Germline V gene sequence: CDR1 WNHNN, CDR2 SYGVQD (reference sequence). Trimming cost V 3 bases and J 1 base, with 9 bases left between them. These data originate in a study of shared clonotypes between healthy human individuals. Assay: immunoSEQ multiplex PCR; the TCRdb copy retains only in-frame clones and omits some. The sample shows more than 2 million clones, around 95% of them seen only once. This sequence joins TRBV10-1 and TRBJ1-1; TRBD1 is a possible D gene (5 bases). Sequencing was done on a sample of naive CD4+ T cells sorted from blood. Sample subset: CD45RA+ positively selected. The source of this sequence is a man younger than 35 in good health. The DNA for the CDR3 is TGCGCCAGCAGTGACAGGGCGGGGAACACTGAAGCTTTCTTT. This sequence encodes CASSDRAGNTEAFF.